This entry is about one TCR beta chain. This sample stems from a study of T cell responses to AZD1222 COVID-19 vaccine. Produced via immunoSEQ multiplex PCR; TCRdb's table is partial and in-frame only. The sample has tens of thousands of clones, approximately 88% seen once. The sequence came from an adult who received the AZD1222 COVID-19 vaccine. The sample here was peripheral blood, taken 28 days after the second AZD1222 dose.

The CDR3 DNA sequence: TGTGCCAGCAGCTTGGGGGGGGCAGGTCAGCCCCAGCATTTT. This gives the protein CASSLGGAGQPQHF. V and J are TRBV7-9 and TRBJ1-5, with D possibly being TRBD1 (6 bases). Per germline, CDR1 SEHNR and CDR2 FQNEAQ (reference sequence). CDR3 length: 14 amino acids. The V and J ends lost 3 bases and 6 bases respectively, with 12 bases between them.